Listed below are T cell receptor beta chains from one sample, sequenced in a study of identical twins. In TCRdb, the 5' RACE reads were re-called with MiXCR into one record per CDR3 protein. The sample contains some 440,000 distinct CDR3 sequences, roughly a quarter of which appear only once. The sample also formed part of further work on T cells expressing NK-cell markers.

Source material: CD4+ T cells sorted from blood. All receptors come from a woman aged 18-35 years in good health. Both conserved end residues are part of each CDR3. A D gene is named only where the DNA matches it firmly. Rows may omit the clone size; those that give it use once, few, many or a size class.

-	TRBJ2-1	14	TRBD2	TRBV30	CAWQTSGRSNEQFF	TGTGCCTGGCAGACTAGCGGGAGGTCTAATGAGCAGTTCTTC
few	TRBJ2-1	14	TRBD2	TRBV29-1	CSVAFSGGYNEQFF	TGCAGCGTTGCATTTAGCGGGGGGTACAATGAGCAGTTCTTC
few	TRBJ1-4	16	-	TRBV5-1	CASRQDPRLGNEKLFF	TGCGCCAGCAGGCAGGACCCTAGACTCGGGAATGAAAAACTGTTTTTT
-	TRBJ2-3	17	TRBD2	TRBV20-1	CSAKGLAGGPRTDTQYF	TGCAGTGCTAAAGGACTAGCGGGGGGGCCGCGCACAGATACGCAGTATTTT
-	TRBJ1-2	13	TRBD1	TRBV5-8	CASSLQGGRGYTF	TGTGCCAGCAGCCTTCAGGGGGGTCGGGGCTACACCTTC
-	TRBJ2-2	15	-	TRBV12-3/TRBV12-4	CASSLTGLNTGELFF	TGTGCCAGCAGTCTCACAGGCCTGAACACCGGGGAGCTGTTTTTT
-	TRBJ2-4	16	TRBD2	TRBV9	CASSPQAGVTKNIQYF	TGTGCCAGCAGCCCCCAAGCGGGAGTAACCAAAAACATTCAGTACTTC
few	TRBJ2-3	17	-	TRBV4-3	CASSQDPATSSTDTQYF	TGCGCCAGCAGCCAAGATCCCGCAACTAGCAGCACAGATACGCAGTATTTT
few	TRBJ1-4	14	-	TRBV6-5	CASSYRGLGEKLFF	TGTGCCAGCAGTTACCGGGGCCTTGGGGAAAAACTGTTTTTT
few	TRBJ2-3	16	TRBD2	TRBV5-1	CASTGWLAGGADTQYF	TGCGCCAGCACCGGTTGGCTAGCGGGGGGCGCAGATACGCAGTATTTT
-	TRBJ2-3	15	-	TRBV20-1	CSARDSGIGTDTQYF	TGCAGTGCTAGGGACTCCGGGATAGGGACAGATACGCAGTATTTT
few	TRBJ1-4	14	-	TRBV20-1	CSARPGATNEKLFF	TGCAGTGCTAGGCCCGGGGCAACTAATGAAAAACTGTTTTTT
-	TRBJ2-5	14	TRBD2	TRBV20-1	CSVRVSGGEETQYF	TGCAGTGTGAGGGTCAGCGGGGGGGAAGAGACCCAGTACTTC
-	TRBJ1-2	14	-	TRBV14	CASSQAGRIYGYTF	TGTGCCAGCAGCCAAGCGGGCAGGATCTATGGCTACACCTTC
-	TRBJ1-2	14	-	TRBV5-6	CASSGGTASYGYTF	TGTGCCAGCAGCGGTGGAACCGCCAGTTATGGCTACACCTTC
-	TRBJ1-2	13	TRBD1	TRBV2	CARLRQGGRGYTF	TGTGCCCGCCTTCGACAGGGAGGGCGAGGCTACACCTTC
-	TRBJ2-1	15	TRBD2	TRBV9	CASSVGTSGGDEQFF	TGTGCCAGCAGCGTAGGAACTAGCGGGGGCGATGAGCAGTTCTTC
-	TRBJ2-3	19	TRBD2	TRBV20-1	CSARDGPSLAASRTDTQYF	TGCAGTGCTAGAGATGGACCGTCCCTAGCGGCAAGTCGCACAGATACGCAGTATTTT
-	TRBJ2-7	16	-	TRBV27	CASSLSLTTVHYEQYF	TGTGCCAGCAGTTTATCGCTAACTACTGTACACTACGAGCAGTACTTC
-	TRBJ2-3	11	-	TRBV20-1	CSAGPKDTQYF	TGCAGTGCGGGCCCCAAGGATACGCAGTATTTT
-	TRBJ2-3	11	-	TRBV27	CASIGGDTQYF	TGTGCCAGCATAGGGGGAGATACGCAGTATTTT
-	TRBJ2-2	15	-	TRBV19	CASRAPRLRAGELFF	TGTGCCAGTAGGGCCCCCCGACTGAGGGCCGGGGAGCTGTTTTTT
-	TRBJ1-5	15	TRBD1	TRBV19	CASSSEGASNQPQHF	TGTGCCAGTAGTTCCGAGGGGGCGAGCAATCAGCCCCAGCATTTT
few	TRBJ1-1	14	-	TRBV18	CASSLGPVNTEAFF	TGTGCCAGCTCGCTGGGACCGGTGAACACTGAAGCTTTCTTT
-	TRBJ2-1	16	-	TRBV7-2	CASSGSRAKFYNEQFF	TGTGCCAGCAGCGGATCAAGGGCGAAATTTTACAATGAGCAGTTCTTC
-	TRBJ2-5	16	TRBD1	TRBV6-1	CASKNTGTGGVGTQYF	TGTGCCAGCAAAAACACCGGGACAGGGGGTGTTGGGACCCAGTACTTC
few	TRBJ2-7	13	TRBD2	TRBV5-1	CASGLAISYEQYF	TGCGCCAGCGGACTAGCAATCTCCTACGAGCAGTACTTC
few	TRBJ2-1	16	-	TRBV25-1	CASSEFGLDTYNEQFF	TGTGCCAGCAGTGAATTCGGGCTAGACACCTACAATGAGCAGTTCTTC
-	TRBJ2-3	13	-	TRBV12-3/TRBV12-4	CASLRLGSDTQYF	TGTGCCAGCTTACGACTAGGCTCGGATACGCAGTATTTT
few	TRBJ1-1	14	-	TRBV6-5	CASSFLGATTEAFF	TGTGCCAGCAGTTTTCTGGGGGCGACAACTGAAGCTTTCTTT
-	TRBJ2-7	14	TRBD2	TRBV5-1	CASSTGLALNEQYF	TGCGCCAGCAGCACAGGACTAGCTCTAAACGAGCAGTACTTC
-	TRBJ2-7	14	TRBD2	TRBV12-3/TRBV12-4	CASSLASGIYEQYF	TGTGCCAGCAGTTTGGCTAGCGGGATCTACGAGCAGTACTTC
few	TRBJ2-3	15	TRBD2	TRBV12-3/TRBV12-4	CASSLLRGGTDTQYF	TGTGCCAGCAGTTTGTTACGGGGGGGCACAGATACGCAGTATTTT
-	TRBJ1-3	14	-	TRBV30	CAWAGPPSGNTIYF	TGTGCCTGGGCAGGGCCCCCCTCTGGAAACACCATATATTTT
-	TRBJ2-3	11	-	TRBV30	CAWLVTDTQYF	TGTGCCTGGCTCGTCACAGATACGCAGTATTTT
-	TRBJ2-3	16	TRBD2	TRBV3-1	CASSQDLAASTDTQYF	TGTGCCAGCAGCCAAGATCTAGCGGCTAGCACAGATACGCAGTATTTT
-	TRBJ2-6	18	TRBD1	TRBV3-1	CASSQWGQGDSGANVLTF	TGTGCCAGCAGCCAATGGGGGCAGGGGGACTCTGGGGCCAACGTCCTGACTTTC
-	TRBJ2-1	14	-	TRBV20-1	CSAWTEMNYNEQFF	TGCAGTGCTTGGACTGAGATGAACTACAATGAGCAGTTCTTC
-	TRBJ2-7	15	-	TRBV7-2	CASSFTGTNSYEQYF	TGTGCCAGCAGCTTCACCGGGACCAACTCCTACGAGCAGTACTTC
-	TRBJ2-3	15	-	TRBV5-6	CASSLAGLFTDTQYF	TGTGCCAGCAGCTTGGCTGGGTTATTCACAGATACGCAGTATTTT
-	TRBJ2-1	14	-	TRBV20-1	CSATRELVRNEQFF	TGCAGTGCTACCAGGGAGTTAGTAAGGAATGAGCAGTTCTTC